The 26 T cell receptor beta chains reported below all come from one sample, sequenced in a study of cytomegalovirus exposure and HLA in healthy donors. PCR was performed using 60 Vbeta and 13 Jbeta primers. Assay used: immunoSEQ multiplex PCR; TCRdb lists only in-frame clones, some missing. The sample contains 95,000 to 130,000 clones, 75% of which appear only once. Material: PBMCs. These receptors were taken from a woman between 18 and 29 years old in good health and CMV-seronegative.

This clone came up a few times. The chain links TRBV5-6 to TRBJ2-7, with 7 bases that match TRBD1. Looked up from germline, CDR1 is SGHDT and CDR2 is YYEEEE. With 4 bases clipped from V and 3 bases from J, the junction kept 10 bases outside the gene matches. The CDR3 sequence is 15 residues long. The CDR3 sequence is CASSEMDRWDYEQYF. CDR3 sequence (DNA): TGTGCCAGCAGCGAGATGGACAGGTGGGACTACGAGCAGTACTTC.

There are a few counts of this clone. As DNA, the CDR3 is TGTGCCAGCGTTACGGGGAAAGAGACCCAGTACTTC. Its protein product is CASVTGKETQYF. The chain is built from TRBV28 and TRBJ2-5; weak D call: TRBD2 (5 bases). The CDR3 extends over 12 amino acids. Trimming took off 8 bases at V and 3 bases at J, with 10 bases between the two ends. Germline loops: CDR1 MDHEN, CDR2 SYDVKM.

The V and J genes are TRBV5-6 and TRBJ1-1, with TRBD1 matching 7 bases. Germline assignment: CDR1 SGHDT and CDR2 YYEEEE. The junction had 5 bases not matched to a gene; V was cut back by 0 bases and J by 6 bases. The CDR3 covers 14 residues. CDR3 region: CASSLVGGEAEAFF. In nucleotides, the CDR3 is TGTGCCAGCAGCTTGGTAGGGGGCGAGGCTGAAGCTTTCTTT.

This chain uses TRBV29-1 with TRBJ2-3; maybe TRBD1 (5 bases). Trimming took 0 bases from V and 4 from J, leaving 8 bases between them. Germline V gives CDR1 SQVTM, CDR2 ANQGSEA. This CDR3 spans 13 amino acids. This CDR3 reads CSVEEKGPDTQYF. CDR3 sequence (DNA): TGCAGCGTTGAAGAGAAGGGGCCAGATACGCAGTATTTT.

This sequence joins TRBV5-1 and TRBJ2-7; D unclear. V shed 0 bases and J shed 3 bases, with 10 bases lying between them. This CDR3 is 14 amino acids long. Germline V gene lookup returns CDR1 SGHRS and CDR2 YFSETQ. The CDR3 DNA sequence: TGCGCCAGCAGCTTGGATGGCAGGCTCTACGAGCAGTACTTC. As protein: CASSLDGRLYEQYF.

The CDR3 here is CANNVADPKYYEQYF. The DNA of the CDR3 is TGCGCCAATAACGTAGCGGACCCTAAATACTACGAGCAGTACTTC. The J gene is TRBJ2-7, the V gene TRBV10-1; perhaps TRBD2 as D (6 bases). CDR1 and CDR2 (germline): WNHNN, SYGVQD (reference sequence). Trimming took off 10 bases at V and 3 bases at J, with 22 bases between the two ends. The CDR3 is made up of 15 amino acids.

This sequence joins TRBV7-9 and TRBJ2-3; D is perhaps TRBD1 (5 bases). The V end was cut by 2 bases, the J end by 6 bases, with 6 bases between. There are 12 residues in the CDR3. Germline-derived CDR1 and CDR2 are SEHNR and FQNEAQ (reference sequence). This chain's CDR3 is CASSLQGDTQYF. In nucleotides, the CDR3 is TGTGCCAGCAGCTTACAGGGTGATACGCAGTATTTT.

The genes are TRBV5-4 and TRBJ1-4, with D unclear. Trimming took 4 bases from V and 1 from J, leaving 14 bases between them. There are 16 residues in the CDR3. Germline lookup yields CDR1 SGHNT and CDR2 YYREEE (reference sequence). The CDR3 DNA reads as TGTGCCAGCAGCCAAGCCGCTGGACTAACTAATGAAAAACTGTTTTTT. Translation gives CASSQAAGLTNEKLFF.

This chain's CDR3 is CASRGLAGRSYEQYF. The CDR3, as DNA: TGTGCCAGCAGAGGACTAGCGGGCCGCTCCTACGAGCAGTACTTC. The gene calls are TRBV28 and TRBJ2-7; 11 bases fit TRBD2. Germline V gene sequence: CDR1 MDHEN, CDR2 SYDVKM. The CDR3 sequence is 15 residues long. Trimming removed 6 bases from V and 0 bases from J; junction bases left unmatched: 4. Drawing the rest from reference TRBV28 and TRBJ2-7, the complete variable domain is DVKVTQSSRYLVKRTGEKVFLECVQDMDHENMFWYRQDPGLGLRLIYFSYDVKMKEKGDIPEGYSVSREKKERFSLILESASTNQTSMYLCASRGLAGRSYEQYFGPGTRLTVT.

This clone was detected once. The CDR3 DNA reads TGCAGTGCTTCGTATGGCTACACCTTC. Translated: CSASYGYTF. The chain combines TRBV20-1 with TRBJ1-2; D is unclear. V gave up 5 bases and J gave up 5 bases, with 3 bases separating them. The CDR3 totals 9 residues. The germline V gene encodes CDR1 DFQATT and CDR2 SNEGSKA (reference sequence).

This clone occurred a few times. This rearrangement joins TRBV13 to TRBJ2-7; 7 bases are a match to TRBD2. V trimming: 8 bases; J trimming: 1 base; junction bases outside the gene matches: 8. The CDR3 runs to 14 residues. Germline V gene data show CDR1 as PRHDT and CDR2 as FYEKMQ (reference sequence). The CDR3 here is CASSREGTSYEQYF. In DNA, the CDR3 is TGTGCCAGCTCTAGGGAGGGTACTTCCTACGAGCAGTACTTC.

CDR3 sequence (DNA): TGTGCCAGCGGACAGGGGGCCGAGGATCAGCCCCAGCATTTT. As protein: CASGQGAEDQPQHF. The chain employs TRBV9 and TRBJ1-5, with 11 bases identical to TRBD1. CDR3 length equals 14 residues. Losses at the gene ends were 7 bases for V and 5 bases for J; bases not matched to a gene: 5. Looked up from germline, CDR1 is SGDLS and CDR2 is YYNGEE. Combining the CDR3 with reference TRBV9 and TRBJ1-5 gives the whole variable domain DSGVTQTPKHLITATGQRVTLRCSPRSGDLSVYWYQQSLDQGLQFLIQYYNGEERAKGNILERFSAQQFPDLHSELNLSSLELGDSALYFCASGQGAEDQPQHFGDGTRLSIL.

V gene TRBV6-5 combines with J gene TRBJ1-1; D is ambiguous. This CDR3 is 12 amino acids long. V was clipped by 4 bases and J by 4 bases, with 7 bases between them. Germline V gene data show CDR1 as MNHEY and CDR2 as SVGAGI. The CDR3 loop reads CASSSPGTEAFF. CDR3 DNA: TGTGCCAGCAGTTCCCCGGGCACTGAAGCTTTCTTT.

This chain joins TRBV2 and TRBJ1-4, with no clear D. Germline CDR1 is SNHLY and CDR2 is FYNNEI. Trimming removed 3 bases at V and 5 bases at J, with 10 bases between. The CDR3 is 14 residues long. The CDR3 DNA sequence: TGTGCCAGCAGTGAGGGAGGGCTAAATGAAAAACTGTTTTTT. Residues: CASSEGGLNEKLFF.

This clone was observed a few times. This chain joins TRBV28 and TRBJ2-1, with D perhaps matching TRBD2 (7 bases). The V end was cut by 6 bases, the J end by 7 bases, with 16 bases between. Germline CDR1 MDHEN, CDR2 SYDVKM. This CDR3 contains 14 residues. DNA for the CDR3: TGTGCCAGCAGCTTAACGGGGAGGGGGAATGAGCAGTTCTTC. Translation gives CASSLTGRGNEQFF. Drawing the rest from reference TRBV28 and TRBJ2-1, the complete variable domain is DVKVTQSSRYLVKRTGEKVFLECVQDMDHENMFWYRQDPGLGLRLIYFSYDVKMKEKGDIPEGYSVSREKKERFSLILESASTNQTSMYLCASSLTGRGNEQFFGPGTRLTVL.

This clone was detected only once. The chain recombines TRBV18 with TRBJ2-3, with a possible D match to TRBD1 (6 bases). The V gene lost 0 bases and the J gene lost 2 bases, with 9 bases spanning the gap. This CDR3 has 15 amino acids. Germline loops: CDR1 KGHSH, CDR2 LQKENI. The CDR3 nucleotides read TGTGCCAGCTCACCACCGGGACACCTCACAGATACGCAGTATTTT. Its protein product is CASSPPGHLTDTQYF.

This chain links TRBV15 with TRBJ2-1, with 11 nucleotides matching TRBD2. V lost 0 bases to trimming and J lost 8 bases; unmatched junction nucleotides: 6. The germline CDR1 and CDR2 sequences are LNHNV and YYDKDF (reference sequence). This CDR3 comprises 16 residues. The DNA for the CDR3 is TGTGCCACCAGCAGAGATAGCGGGGGGGCTGTCGATGAGCAGTTCTTC. Protein product: CATSRDSGGAVDEQFF.

V gene TRBV11-2 combines with J gene TRBJ1-1, with TRBD1 matching 11 bases. This CDR3 is 16 amino acids long. V shed 6 bases, J shed 4 bases, and the junction held 10 bases outside the gene matches. CDR1 SGHAT and CDR2 FQNNGV come from the germline V gene. The CDR3 here is CASSPRTGGTSTEAFF. CDR3 DNA: TGTGCCAGCAGTCCTCGGACAGGGGGCACGTCCACTGAAGCTTTCTTT.

The rearrangement uses TRBV10-3 and TRBJ1-4; 8 bases align to TRBD1. The V gene end was trimmed by 7 bases and the J gene end by 4 bases; junction bases not matched to a gene: 8. The CDR3 loop spans 15 amino acids. The germline V gene has CDR1 ENHRY and CDR2 SYGVKD. CDR3: CAITGRGQGNEKLFF. The CDR3 region has the DNA TGTGCCATCACTGGCAGGGGGCAAGGTAATGAAAAACTGTTTTTT.

This sequence joins TRBV20-1 and TRBJ2-7; weak D call: TRBD2 (6 bases). The CDR3 covers 11 residues. Germline CDR1 reads DFQATT; CDR2 reads SNEGSKA (reference sequence). The V end lost 5 bases, the J end lost 5 bases, and 10 bases lay between the germline ends. This chain's CDR3 is CSAGGINEQYF. DNA for the CDR3: TGCAGTGCTGGGGGGATCAACGAGCAGTACTTC.

CDR3 loop: CATSSRGFGTEAFF. CDR3 nucleotides: TGTGCCACCAGCAGCAGGGGATTTGGTACTGAAGCTTTCTTT. This chain joins TRBV15 and TRBJ1-1; perhaps TRBD1 as D (6 bases). CDR3 length: 14 amino acids. Germline CDR1 and CDR2: LNHNV and YYDKDF (reference sequence). V lost 3 bases and J 5 bases, leaving 13 bases between the germline ends.

The rearrangement joins TRBV5-5 to TRBJ2-7; the D gene is possibly TRBD2 (6 bases). The CDR3 extends over 13 amino acids. Germline V gene sequence: CDR1 SGHKS, CDR2 YYEKEE (reference sequence). V lost 4 bases and J 4 bases, leaving 12 bases between the germline ends. The CDR3 region is CASSQVEGYEQYF. CDR3 coding DNA: TGTGCCAGCAGCCAAGTGGAGGGTTACGAGCAGTACTTC.

The chain recombines TRBV4-1 with TRBJ1-2, with a possible D match to TRBD1 (5 bases). The V end was cut by 3 bases, the J end by 4 bases, with 15 bases between. The CDR3 totals 15 residues. Germline V gives CDR1 MGHRA, CDR2 YSYEKL. The CDR3 DNA reads TGCGCCAGCAGCCATCTGCGGGGGGTATTCTATGGCTACACCTTC. Its protein product is CASSHLRGVFYGYTF.

V and J are TRBV9 and TRBJ1-1, with a weak D call TRBD1 (5 bases). CDR1 and CDR2 (germline): SGDLS, YYNGEE. The CDR3 runs 14 residues. V was shortened by 2 bases and J by 6 bases, with 14 bases between the two germline ends. The CDR3 loop reads CASSVSGGGAEAFF. The CDR3 nucleotides read TGTGCCAGCAGCGTTTCCGGCGGGGGTGCTGAAGCTTTCTTT. The full variable domain, in which reference TRBV9 and TRBJ1-1 provide the parts outside the CDR3, is DSGVTQTPKHLITATGQRVTLRCSPRSGDLSVYWYQQSLDQGLQFLIQYYNGEERAKGNILERFSAQQFPDLHSELNLSSLELGDSALYFCASSVSGGGAEAFFGQGTRLTVV.

This clone was found once. V usage is TRBV19 and J usage is TRBJ1-5; 10 bases are a match to TRBD1. The CDR3 extends over 14 amino acids. Trimming at V came to 8 bases and at J to 7 bases, leaving 8 bases not matched to a gene. Germline CDR1 reads LNHDA; CDR2 reads SQIVND (reference sequence). The CDR3 sequence is CASQSGTGEQPQHF. CDR3 DNA: TGTGCCAGTCAGTCCGGGACAGGGGAACAGCCCCAGCATTTT.

The chain carries TRBV28 and TRBJ1-6, with TRBD1 matching 8 bases. V shed 7 bases, J shed 6 bases, and the junction held 11 bases outside the gene matches. Germline V gene sequence: CDR1 MDHEN, CDR2 SYDVKM. The CDR3 loop spans 16 amino acids. The CDR3 bases are TGTGCCAGCACTATAAAGGTACAGGGGGGTAATTCACCCCTCCACTTT. Protein sequence: CASTIKVQGGNSPLHF.